This TCR beta chain was obtained from a study of blood T cells in healthy people across ages. Study-level background: Capture by template switching was about one barcoded beta molecule per two T cells.

Details on this clonotype: The antigen is undetermined.

Together with a sample-barcoded 5' primer, a J-beta primer mix was included in a second PCR lasting 7 to 11 cycles. All cDNA molecules were each tagged by a template-switch adaptor with 12 random nucleotides. TCRdb recomputed calls from the 5' RACE reads with MiXCR, one row per CDR3 protein. The table lists about 640,000 distinct CDR3 sequences, around three fifths of them singletons. Findings and caveats of the study: The fall in TCR beta diversity per million T cells was roughly linear with age. Strongly correlated with naive T cell percentage was TCR beta diversity.

The TCR was taken from a man aged 60 to 69 in good health. The sequenced sample was blood.

The chain's CDR3 is CASSQVVAFLHEQYF. The CDR3 DNA reads TGTGCCAGCAGCCAAGTAGTGGCCTTCCTACATGAGCAGTACTTC. The chain uses TRBV14 and TRBJ2-1; no clear D gene. The closer fit of TRBJ2-7 to the DNA end suggests the J call may be wrong. The germline V gene encodes CDR1 SGHDN and CDR2 FVKESK. There are 15 residues in the CDR3.